The TCR beta chain under discussion was sequenced for a study of T cell responses to AZD1222 COVID-19 vaccine. The CDR3 has 14 amino acids. With V trimmed by 3 bases and J by 4 bases, 7 bases remained unmatched. In germline, CDR1 is SGHRS, CDR2 YFSETQ. Using immunoSEQ multiplex PCR, the repertoire was profiled, and TCRdb retains in-frame clones only, with some absent. In the table there are 100,000 to 150,000 clones, about 85% of which are singletons. Findings of the study overall: Unmutated variant regions are reportedly the target of nearly half of TCRs that are spike-specific. No day 14 peak samples; only post-peak repertoires were characterized. Researchers report vaccine-associated CD4 TCRs spanning spike, with dominance at 160-218 and 743-854.

To note about this clone: Antigen specificity is unknown.

The clonotype was recovered from an adult who received the AZD1222 COVID-19 vaccine. The chain has TRBV5-1 and TRBJ2-7; TRBD1 matches at 7 bases. Sequences were derived from peripheral blood, sampled 28 days after the second AZD1222 dose. As DNA, the CDR3 is TGCGCCAGCAGCTCGGGACAGCCACCATACGAGCAGTACTTC. This sequence encodes CASSSGQPPYEQYF.